This T cell receptor (beta chain) was recorded in a study of CD8 T cells in Susac syndrome (dated by TCRdb to 2018 to 2020). As for the study more broadly: Among the Susac syndrome patients who were sequenced, clinically active disease was present in over 5 and clinical remission was observed in 8 or 9. Susac syndrome patients were therapy-naive, on corticosteroids (some also receiving IVIg), or on IVIg alone at blood withdrawal. Clonality of the CD8+ T cell repertoire was compared between 11 to 12 healthy donors, about 14 Susac syndrome patients and roughly 16 multiple sclerosis patients. Whether CD8+ T cell activation and differentiation in Susac syndrome was antigen driven was tested using repertoire sequencing.

Points the paper makes about the study in general: Clonal expansion was observed in Susac syndrome CD8+ repertoires, with the highest expansion in CD8+ TEMRA cells and greater expansion in clinically active than in remitting patients. The number of individuals in the TCR sequencing and HLA analysis was recognized as being relatively small. Approximately 15 Susac-specific public clones were identified in the total CD8+ repertoire, and roughly five Susac-specific public clones were identified in the CD8+ TEMRA repertoire.

RNA was extracted using the RNeasy kit, and about 0.45 to 1 ug of the RNA was reverse transcribed with random hexamers. The immunoSEQ multiplex PCR assay, which covers 54 Vbeta and 13 Jbeta segments, was used to amplify TCR beta CDR3 regions. Bias from PCR amplification was corrected by using a synthetic template baseline for primer optimization and for computational correction. From the authors' description of their analysis: Reads were annotated to V, D and J genes per IMGT and analyzed with immunoSEQ Analyzer, keeping only productive sequences. To calculate clonality, Shannon entropy was normalized by log2 of the number of productive unique sequences and then subtracted from one. For each patient and control, public and private clones were evaluated among the 100 most prevalent clones. A clone was defined as Susac-specific if it was absent from the healthy and MS cohorts, from more than 850 published viral clones and from other ImmuneACCESS disease sequences. The public reads were reprocessed in TCRdb via fastp at Q25 and MiXCR, keeping in-frame beta chains. Every distinct CDR3 protein forms one entry, paired with its most common genes and DNA. The V and J calls reflect TCRdb's pipeline rather than the authors' work. The sample contains about 84,000 distinct CDR3 sequences, approximately 96% of them found a single time. The top ten hold more than 0.35% of the sample.

The sample holds one count of this clonotype. Its antigen specificity is not known. No much larger clonotype is one base removed from it; base qualities were not supplied. A single read is weak support. High-throughput TCR beta sequencing profiled peripheral blood CD8+ and CD4+ T cells from healthy donors, Susac syndrome patients and multiple sclerosis patients. The Susac syndrome patients fulfilled recently defined diagnostic criteria for either definite or probable disease. Bulk CD8+ and CD4+ T cells were purified by magnetic negative isolation, while CD8+ TEMRA cells were enriched using FACS. Blood was drawn into EDTA tubes, processed within 24 hours, and PBMCs were isolated by density gradient centrifugation. PBMCs intended for TCR sequencing were cryopreserved in liquid nitrogen and were subsequently thawed in a 37 degrees C water bath. A purity of at least 90% was achieved for sorted or isolated CD4+, CD8+ and CD8+ TEMRA cells.

Trimming takes 2 bases from V and 0 bases from J, and the germline ends sit 6 bases apart. CDR1 and CDR2 were assigned from the germline V gene as SGHRS and YFSETQ. From the cysteine through the phenylalanine, the CDR3 covers 13 amino acids. The only DNA kept is the CDR3, 39 bases in frame from the first base. Recombination linked TRBV5-1 to TRBJ2-7; a tentative D match to TRBD2 spans 5 bases. The sequence came from a human donor with Susac syndrome. The sample consisted of CD8+ T cells from PBMCs. The CDR3 here reads CASSFGLSYEQYF. The sequence in DNA is TGCGCCAGCAGCTTTGGACTCTCCTACGAGCAGTACTTC.